These 24 T cell receptor beta chains were sequenced from one sample in a study of lung T cells in sarcoidosis with Löfgren's syndrome. TCRdb re-called the reads with MiXCR, one entry per CDR3 protein. Altogether around 9,600 distinct CDR3 sequences are present, nearly 20% being singletons, with the ten largest covering around 7%. The specimen sequenced was CD4+ T cells from bronchoalveolar lavage. Receptor source: a human donor with sarcoidosis (Löfgren's syndrome or another form), or a control subject (not recorded which).

In this sample, this clonotype turned up many times. CDR3 protein: CASLGQNSYEQYF. Here the CDR3 DNA reads TGTGCCAGTCTGGGACAAAACTCCTACGAGCAGTACTTC. V is TRBV6-2 or TRBV6-3 and J is TRBJ2-7, with TRBD1 as a possible D gene (6 bases). Germline V gene sequence: CDR1 MNHEY, CDR2 SVGEGT. The V gene lost 9 bases and the J gene lost 0 bases, with 12 bases spanning the gap. The CDR3 spans 13 residues.

By share, this clonotype ranks as medium-sized (0.01 to 0.1%). This chain links TRBV20-1 with TRBJ2-3; no firm D call. The CDR3 is 12 residues long. In germline, CDR1 is DFQATT, CDR2 SNEGSKA (reference sequence). With 3 bases removed from V and 0 bases from J, the gap between germline ends came to 4 bases. The chain's CDR3 is CSARGSTDTQYF. CDR3 nucleotide sequence: TGCAGTGCTAGGGGCAGCACAGATACGCAGTATTTT.

Comments on this clonotype: A much larger clone differs by one base, so this may be a read error. V gene TRBV7-9 combines with J gene TRBJ2-5; no reliable D call. The CDR3 spans 11 residues. Germline assignment: CDR1 SEHNR and CDR2 FQNEAQ (reference sequence). The CDR3 nucleotides are TGTGCCAGCAGCTTAAAAGAGACCCAGTGCTTC. The encoded protein is CASSLKETQCF.

This clonotype was seen at least ten times. J is TRBJ1-2 and V is TRBV12-3 or TRBV12-4, with D perhaps matching TRBD1 (5 bases). The V end was cut by 0 bases, the J end by 6 bases, with 11 bases between. The CDR3 loop spans 14 amino acids. In DNA, the CDR3 is TGTGCCAGCAGTTTAGCGGCAGGGTTCAATGGCTACACCTTC. Residues: CASSLAAGFNGYTF.

This chain connects TRBV20-1 to TRBJ2-7; 10 bases are shared with TRBD2. The CDR3 totals 16 residues. CDR1 and CDR2 from the germline V gene are DFQATT and SNEGSKA (reference sequence). Unmatched junction bases numbered 11, after V lost 2 bases and J lost 4 bases. CDR3 nucleotide sequence: TGCAGTGCTAGACCCTTGGGGCGAGCGGGAGGGTACGAGCAGTACTTC. Translating gives CSARPLGRAGGYEQYF.

This clonotype was seen at least ten times. V and J are TRBV5-1 and TRBJ2-7; 7 bases are a match to TRBD1. Germline CDR1 is SGHRS and CDR2 is YFSETQ. This CDR3 is 13 amino acids long. V trimming: 4 bases; J trimming: 3 bases; junction bases outside the gene matches: 4. In DNA form, the CDR3 reads TGCGCCAGCAGCGACGGACAGGTCTACGAGCAGTACTTC. Encoded protein: CASSDGQVYEQYF.

This clonotype appeared many times. The chain combines TRBV6-2 or TRBV6-3 with TRBJ1-5, with D possibly matching TRBD1 (6 bases). CDR1 is MNHEY and CDR2 is SVGEGT in the germline V gene. V shed 2 bases and J shed 2 bases, with 13 bases lying between them. The CDR3 is made up of 16 amino acids. The CDR3 here is CASSYGQGMGNQPQHF. DNA for the CDR3: TGTGCCAGCAGTTACGGGCAGGGGATGGGCAATCAGCCCCAGCATTTT.

This clonotype was counted many times. The chain uses TRBV7-9 and TRBJ2-3, with 9 bases lining up with TRBD1. J was trimmed by 5 bases and V by 4 bases; bases with no gene match: 4. From germline, CDR1 is SEHNR and CDR2 FQNEAQ (reference sequence). The CDR3 covers 14 residues. The CDR3 coding sequence is TGTGCCAGCAGCTACGGACAGGGGAAAGATACGCAGTATTTT. Encoded protein: CASSYGQGKDTQYF.

This clonotype appeared many times. The gene calls are TRBV14 and TRBJ1-1; D perhaps matches TRBD1 (6 bases). The germline V gene has CDR1 SGHDN and CDR2 FVKESK. V was trimmed by 0 bases and J by 12 bases, leaving 17 bases between them. This CDR3 comprises 14 residues. The chain's CDR3 is CASSQESVGGASFF. In DNA form, the CDR3 reads TGTGCCAGCAGCCAAGAATCGGTTGGGGGGGCATCTTTCTTT.

This clonotype was recorded many times. The V and J genes are TRBV2 and TRBJ1-2; TRBD1 is a possible D gene (5 bases). This CDR3 is built from 13 residues. In germline, CDR1 is SNHLY, CDR2 FYNNEI. Deletions cut 8 bases from V and 3 bases from J, with 13 bases between. CDR3 loop: CASVMSRDYGYTF. As DNA, the CDR3 is TGTGCCAGCGTTATGAGCAGGGACTATGGCTACACCTTC.

As regards this clonotype: A much larger clone differs by one base, so this may be a read error. The gene calls are TRBV12-3 or TRBV12-4 and TRBJ1-1; the match to TRBD1 covers 8 bases. CDR3 length: 14 amino acids. DNA of the CDR3: TGTACCAGCAGTAGCAGGGGGCGCGGAACTGAAGCTTTCTTT. Its translation: CTSSSRGRGTEAFF.

This clonotype was found many times. V usage is TRBV2 and J usage is TRBJ2-5; 7 bases are shared with TRBD2. Germline V CDR1 and CDR2: SNHLY, FYNNEI. The CDR3 is made up of 13 amino acids. V trimming: 6 bases; J trimming: 5 bases; junction bases outside the gene matches: 6. The CDR3 is CASRLSGGETQYF. In DNA, the CDR3 is TGTGCCAGCAGGCTGTCGGGAGGTGAGACCCAGTACTTC.

In the case of this clonotype: This may be a read error: a much more frequent sequence differs by one nucleotide. The gene calls are TRBV15 and TRBJ2-7; either TRBD1 or TRBD2 may fit D (5 bases each). Trimming removed 4 bases from V and 5 bases from J, with 15 bases in between. This CDR3 region has 14 residues. Germline values: CDR1 LNHNV, CDR2 YYDKDF (reference sequence). This CDR3 is CATSTPRGTNEQYF. DNA for the CDR3: TGTGCCACCAGCACACCAAGAGGGACGAACGAGCAGTACTTC.

This clonotype has at least ten counts. The V call is TRBV4-1, the J call TRBJ2-2; D perhaps matches TRBD2 (5 bases). V was pared by 4 bases and J by 0 bases, with 9 bases between. Germline lookup yields CDR1 MGHRA and CDR2 YSYEKL. CDR3 length: 15 residues. The CDR3, as DNA: TGCGCCAGCAGCCTCGGACTTCCGAACACCGGGGAGCTGTTTTTT. This sequence encodes CASSLGLPNTGELFF.

This clonotype was found many times. The rearrangement joins TRBV7-2 to TRBJ2-2; 10 positions agree with TRBD2. From germline, CDR1 is SGHTA and CDR2 FQGNSA. CDR3 length: 16 amino acids. The V gene end was trimmed by 5 bases and the J gene end by 6 bases; junction bases not matched to a gene: 9. Written as DNA, the CDR3 is TGTGCCAGCAGCAGCAATAGCGGGGGGATCCCCGGGGAGCTGTTTTTT. It codes for CASSSNSGGIPGELFF.

The rearrangement links TRBV15 to TRBJ2-7, with TRBD1 identical over 7 bases. Germline CDR1 is LNHNV and CDR2 is YYDKDF (reference sequence). Trimming at V came to 0 bases and at J to 2 bases, leaving 7 bases not matched to a gene. The CDR3 is 16 amino acids. Here the CDR3 reads CATSRDQDRFTYEQYF. The CDR3 DNA reads TGTGCCACCAGCAGAGACCAGGACAGGTTCACCTACGAGCAGTACTTC. The whole variable domain, filled in from reference TRBV15 and TRBJ2-7, reads DAMVIQNPRYQVTQFGKPVTLSCSQTLNHNVMYWYQQKSSQAPKLLFHYYDKDFNNEADTPDNFQSRRPNTSFCFLDIRSPGLGDTAMYLCATSRDQDRFTYEQYFGPGTRLTVT.

In its sample, this clonotype is medium-sized (0.01 to 0.1%). The chain links TRBV3-1 to TRBJ1-2; D not resolved. Germline values: CDR1 LGHDT, CDR2 YNNKEL (reference sequence). CDR3 length: 14 amino acids. Trimming shortened V by 1 base and J by 4 bases, and 10 bases separated the two germline ends. CDR3 protein: CASSQVDSLYGYTF. Written as DNA, the CDR3 is TGTGCCAGCAGCCAAGTGGACTCTCTCTATGGCTACACCTTC. Supplemented by reference TRBV3-1 and TRBJ1-2, the full variable domain reads DTAVSQTPKYLVTQMGNDKSIKCEQNLGHDTMYWYKQDSKKFLKIMFSYNNKELIINETVPNRFSPKSPDKAHLNLHINSLELGDSAVYFCASSQVDSLYGYTFGSGTRLTVV.

This clonotype was observed many times. The chain is built from TRBV11-2 and TRBJ2-5; D may be TRBD2 (5 bases). The CDR3 consists of 15 residues. V was shortened by 0 bases and J by 1 base, with 9 bases between the two germline ends. Germline CDR1 is SGHAT and CDR2 is FQNNGV. The CDR3 here is CASSLDWRSQETQYF. The DNA of the CDR3 is TGTGCCAGCAGCTTAGATTGGAGGTCCCAAGAGACCCAGTACTTC. The full variable domain, rest sourced from reference TRBV11-2 and TRBJ2-5, is EAGVAQSPRYKIIEKRQSVAFWCNPISGHATLYWYQQILGQGPKLLIQFQNNGVVDDSQLPKDRFSAERLKGVDSTLKIQPAKLEDSAVYLCASSLDWRSQETQYFGPGTRLLVL.

This clonotype was detected ten times or more. CDR3 protein: CASSLQGDQPQHF. The CDR3 DNA sequence: TGTGCCAGCAGCCTCCAGGGGGATCAGCCCCAGCATTTT. The chain recombines TRBV3-1 with TRBJ1-5; TRBD1 matches 7 bases. CDR1 LGHDT and CDR2 YNNKEL come from the germline V gene (reference sequence). Losses at the gene ends were 4 bases for V and 5 bases for J; bases not matched to a gene: 2. The CDR3 spans 13 residues. Full variable domain (missing parts from reference TRBV3-1 and TRBJ1-5): DTAVSQTPKYLVTQMGNDKSIKCEQNLGHDTMYWYKQDSKKFLKIMFSYNNKELIINETVPNRFSPKSPDKAHLNLHINSLELGDSAVYFCASSLQGDQPQHFGDGTRLSIL.

There are many counts of this clonotype. The V and J genes are TRBV6-2 or TRBV6-3 and TRBJ2-2; D possibly corresponds to TRBD2 (7 bases). In germline, CDR1 is MNHEY, CDR2 SVGEGT. V was cut by 5 bases and J by 6 bases, with 10 bases left in between. The CDR3 length is 13 residues. The CDR3: CASSQGGAGELFF. CDR3 in DNA: TGTGCCAGCAGTCAAGGGGGGGCCGGGGAGCTGTTTTTT.

In its sample, this clonotype ranks as medium-sized. The chain employs TRBV19 and TRBJ2-1; D is undetermined. This CDR3 contains 15 residues. Germline V gene data show CDR1 as LNHDA and CDR2 as SQIVND (reference sequence). V lost 3 bases and J lost 0, with 9 bases in between. CDR3 sequence reads: CASSMLAGSYNEQFF. The CDR3 nucleotides are TGTGCCAGTAGTATGCTGGCCGGCTCCTACAATGAGCAGTTCTTC. The variable domain in full, with the rest retrieved from reference TRBV19 and TRBJ2-1, is DGGITQSPKYLFRKEGQNVTLSCEQNLNHDAMYWYRQDPGQGLRLIYYSQIVNDFQKGDIAEGYSVSREKKESFPLTVTSAQKNPTAFYLCASSMLAGSYNEQFFGPGTRLTVL.

A remark on this clonotype: A much larger clone lies one base from this, so it may be a read error. The V call is TRBV4-2, the J call TRBJ1-6; a possible D gene is TRBD1 (6 bases). CDR1 is LGHNA and CDR2 is YNFKEQ in the germline V gene. V was trimmed by 1 base and J by 11 bases, leaving 21 bases between them. The CDR3 runs 17 residues. The chain's CDR3 is CASSQVVGGETLTPLHF. CDR3 DNA sequence: TGTGCCAGCAGCCAAGTAGTTGGGGGCGAGACCCTCACACCCCTCCACTTT.

As for this clonotype: A much more abundant neighbour one base away suggests this may be a read error. The CDR3 end shows no conserved phenylalanine or tryptophan, and so a read error is likely. The V and J genes are TRBV12-3 or TRBV12-4 and TRBJ2-3; D unresolved. The V gene lost 3 bases and the J gene lost 9 bases, with 13 bases spanning the gap. The CDR3 extends over 13 amino acids. CDR3 sequence reads: CASSFQARATQYL. As DNA, the CDR3 is TGTGCCAGCAGTTTTCAAGCGCGAGCCACGCAGTATCTT.

This clonotype was observed a handful of times. V usage is TRBV27 and J usage is TRBJ2-3; maybe TRBD2 (7 bases). V was shortened by 7 bases and J by 5 bases, with 22 bases between the two germline ends. Germline V gene sequence: CDR1 MNHEY, CDR2 SMNVEV (reference sequence). The CDR3 has 16 amino acids. CDR3 sequence (DNA): TGTGCCAGCAAAATCGGGGCGGTAGGGGGGGAAGATACGCAGTATTTT. Its translation: CASKIGAVGGEDTQYF.